This T cell receptor (beta chain) was sequenced for a study of cytomegalovirus exposure and HLA in healthy donors. CDR3 length: 13 residues. Germline CDR1 reads MDHEN; CDR2 reads SYDVKM. V lost 3 bases to trimming and J lost 10 bases, with 12 bases between them. The PCR employed 60 Vbeta primers together with 13 Jbeta primers. Clones were read by immunoSEQ multiplex PCR, and TCRdb kept only the in-frame ones, dropping some. The data hold 90,000 to 95,000 clones, with over 75% observed a single time. The gene calls are TRBV28 and TRBJ1-4, with no clear D. The sequenced sample consisted of PBMCs. This sequence was found in a girl aged 2 to 9 in good health and CMV-seropositive. CDR3 in amino acids: CASSLEFRGKLFF. CDR3 sequence (DNA): TGTGCCAGCAGTTTGGAGTTTCGCGGAAAACTGTTTTTT.